The 27 T cell receptor beta chains given below trace back to one sample, sequenced in a study of technical replicates of blood from a few donors. Here immunoSEQ multiplex PCR was the method, and the copy in TCRdb shows in-frame clones only, minus some. The sample records some 80,000 clones, roughly 90% being singletons. The sequencing sample was made of T cells isolated from PBMCs. These receptors were obtained from a human donor in good health.

This chain connects TRBV27 to TRBJ1-4; D not certain. CDR1 and CDR2 (germline): MNHEY, SMNVEV (reference sequence). The V gene lost 4 bases and the J gene lost 4 bases, with 10 bases spanning the gap. The CDR3 consists of 14 residues. This chain's CDR3 is CASSYRGGNEKLFF. CDR3 bases: TGTGCCAGCAGTTATCGGGGAGGTAATGAAAAACTGTTTTTT.

V usage is TRBV4-2 and J usage is TRBJ2-3, with TRBD2 identical over 14 bases. Germline lookup yields CDR1 LGHNA and CDR2 YNFKEQ. The CDR3 is 16 residues long. Germline trimming cut 5 bases from V and 6 bases from J; bases unmatched to any gene: 7. The CDR3 loop is CASSSRLAGGRDTQYF. The CDR3 nucleotides are TGTGCCAGCAGCTCGCGACTAGCGGGAGGGCGGGATACGCAGTATTTT.

The V and J genes are TRBV7-8 and TRBJ2-2; D possibly corresponds to TRBD1 (6 bases). Germline V lookup: CDR1 SGHVS, CDR2 FQNEAQ. V was trimmed by 5 bases and J by 3 bases, leaving 22 bases between them. The CDR3 is 18 amino acids. CDR3 region: CASSPGTSYLGDTGELFF. The DNA for the CDR3 is TGTGCCAGCAGCCCCGGGACATCCTACCTGGGGGACACCGGGGAGCTGTTTTTT.

The V call is TRBV5-6, the J call TRBJ1-2, with TRBD1 as a possible D gene (5 bases). The V gene's germline CDR1 is SGHDT and CDR2 YYEEEE. The CDR3 covers 12 residues. V lost 3 bases, J lost 5 bases, and 8 bases lay in between. This chain's CDR3 is CASSSQDYGYTF. Here the CDR3 DNA reads TGTGCCAGCAGCTCACAGGATTATGGCTACACCTTC.

This clone has just one count. The chain links TRBV9 to TRBJ2-3; TRBD2 might be the D (6 bases). CDR1 is SGDLS and CDR2 is YYNGEE in the germline V gene. Trimming pared 1 base from V and 3 bases from J, leaving 15 bases between. CDR3 size: 16 residues. CDR3: CASSVQGGGTTDTQYF. CDR3 coding DNA: TGTGCCAGCAGCGTACAGGGCGGAGGGACGACAGATACGCAGTATTTT.

V and J are TRBV7-3 and TRBJ2-7, with D possibly being TRBD1 (5 bases). The ends were cut back, 5 bases at V and 3 bases at J, with 11 bases in the middle. Per germline, CDR1 SGHTA and CDR2 FQGTGA. This CDR3 has 13 amino acids. Here the CDR3 DNA reads TGTGCCAGCAGCCTGGTTAGGGGCTACGAGCAGTACTTC. This sequence encodes CASSLVRGYEQYF. Drawing the rest from reference TRBV7-3 and TRBJ2-7, the complete variable domain is GAGVSQTPSNKVTEKGKYVELRCDPISGHTALYWYRQSLGQGPEFLIYFQGTGAADDSGLPNDRFFAVRPEGSVSTLKIQRTERGDSAVYLCASSLVRGYEQYFGPGTRLTVT.

The chain's CDR3 is CASSAIPGYSNTEAFF. The CDR3 nucleotides are TGTGCCAGCAGCGCCATACCAGGGTACTCGAACACTGAAGCTTTCTTT. The chain couples TRBV9 to TRBJ1-1, with D perhaps TRBD1 (5 bases). The V gene's germline CDR1 is SGDLS and CDR2 YYNGEE. The CDR3 runs to 16 residues. V was clipped by 3 bases and J by 1 base, with 16 bases between them.

The V and J genes are TRBV6-5 and TRBJ1-1; 10 positions match TRBD1. The CDR3 runs 12 residues. J gave up 6 bases and V 7 bases, and 2 bases lay outside the gene matches. CDR1 is MNHEY, CDR2 SVGAGI, per germline. The CDR3 spells CASTGQGAEAFF. In DNA form, the CDR3 reads TGTGCCAGCACCGGACAGGGGGCTGAAGCTTTCTTT.

The rearrangement links TRBV7-9 to TRBJ2-7; no firm D call. This CDR3 region has 13 residues. CDR1 is SEHNR and CDR2 is FQNEAQ in the germline V gene (reference sequence). Trimming removed 2 bases at V and 1 base at J, with 6 bases between. The CDR3 bases are TGTGCCAGCAGCTTAACTTTGTCCTACGAGCAGTACTTC. This sequence encodes CASSLTLSYEQYF.

The J gene is TRBJ2-1, the V gene TRBV19; D is ambiguous. The CDR3 covers 12 residues. Trimming stripped 4 bases from V and 4 bases from J, with 5 bases between. CDR1 LNHDA and CDR2 SQIVND come from the germline V gene (reference sequence). DNA for the CDR3: TGTGCCAGTAGTACCCCATACAATGAGCAGTTCTTC. Its protein is CASSTPYNEQFF.

The rearrangement joins TRBV6-5 to TRBJ2-7; TRBD2 matches 9 bases. With 2 bases clipped from V and 6 bases from J, the junction kept 8 bases outside the gene matches. The CDR3 has 15 amino acids. Germline CDR1 MNHEY, CDR2 SVGAGI. The CDR3, as DNA: TGTGCCAGCAGTTACACCGGGACTAGCTCGATCGAGCAGTACTTC. It codes for CASSYTGTSSIEQYF.

The chain carries TRBV27 and TRBJ2-3; 7 bases align to TRBD1. Unmatched junction bases numbered 6, after V lost 3 bases and J lost 3 bases. Germline V gives CDR1 MNHEY, CDR2 SMNVEV (reference sequence). The CDR3 has 15 amino acids. The CDR3, as DNA: TGTGCCAGCAGTTTGGGACAGACAAAGACAGATACGCAGTATTTT. This translates into CASSLGQTKTDTQYF.

In nucleotides, the CDR3 is TGTGCCAGCAGAGAGACAGGTCAGACATACGAGCAGTACTTC. It specifies CASRETGQTYEQYF. The rearrangement uses TRBV27 and TRBJ2-7; possible D gene TRBD1, 6 bases. V gave up 6 bases and J gave up 4 bases, with 16 bases separating them. In germline, CDR1 is MNHEY, CDR2 SMNVEV (reference sequence). The CDR3 contains 14 residues.

V is TRBV25-1 and J is TRBJ1-1; 7 nucleotides agree with TRBD1. Germline trimming cut 6 bases from V and 4 bases from J; bases unmatched to any gene: 5. The CDR3 length is 13 residues. CDR1 MGHDK and CDR2 SYGVNS come from the germline V gene. CDR3 in DNA: TGTGCCAGCAGCCAAGGGGGCCCCACTGAAGCTTTCTTT. Residues: CASSQGGPTEAFF.

This clone was observed a handful of times. This chain connects TRBV4-1 to TRBJ2-1; the D is unclear. Germline CDR1 is MGHRA and CDR2 is YSYEKL. The V end lost 0 bases, the J end lost 2 bases, and 11 bases lay between the germline ends. The CDR3 is made up of 16 amino acids. The CDR3 loop is CASSQDSLLTYNEQFF. The DNA for the CDR3 is TGCGCCAGCAGCCAAGATTCCCTATTAACCTACAATGAGCAGTTCTTC.

This clone occurred once. V usage is TRBV30 and J usage is TRBJ2-7; possible D gene TRBD2, 7 bases. Trimming removed 7 bases from V and 1 base from J, with 14 bases in between. CDR1 and CDR2 from the germline V gene are GTSNPN and SVGIG (reference sequence). The CDR3 runs 13 residues. CDR3 in DNA: TGTGCCTCGTCCGCGGGGGCATCCTACGAGCAGTACTTC. This sequence encodes CASSAGASYEQYF. Filled out from reference TRBV30 and TRBJ2-7, the complete variable domain reads SQTIHQWPATLVQPVGSPLSLECTVEGTSNPNLYWYRQAAGRGLQLLFYSVGIGQISSEVPQNLSASRPQDRQFILSSKKLLLSDSGFYLCASSAGASYEQYFGPGTRLTVT.

The rearrangement links TRBV2 to TRBJ2-5; 15 bases match TRBD2. The V gene end was trimmed by 8 bases and the J gene end by 4 bases; junction bases not matched to a gene: 5. The CDR3 extends over 15 amino acids. The germline V gene encodes CDR1 SNHLY and CDR2 FYNNEI. CDR3 DNA sequence: TGTGCCAGCTTTGGACTAGCGGGAGGGCCAGAGACCCAGTACTTC. It is translated as CASFGLAGGPETQYF.

The rearrangement links TRBV5-3 to TRBJ2-3; 8 bases align to TRBD1. TRBV5-3 is placed among ORFs of uncertain function. V shed 4 bases, J shed 3 bases, and the junction held 4 bases outside the gene matches. This CDR3 has 14 amino acids. This CDR3 is CARSLDRGTDTQYF. The DNA of the CDR3 is TGTGCCAGAAGCCTCGACAGGGGAACAGATACGCAGTATTTT.

The chain has TRBV20-1 and TRBJ2-3, with a tentative D call TRBD1 (5 bases). The germline CDR1 and CDR2 sequences are DFQATT and SNEGSKA (reference sequence). This CDR3 has 11 residues. CDR3 sequence (DNA): TGCAGCTGCTATAGGGGAGATACGCAGTATTTT. It translates to CSCYRGDTQYF.

This sequence joins TRBV6-1 and TRBJ1-1; maybe TRBD1 (5 bases). The CDR3 contains 15 residues. Looked up from germline, CDR1 is MNHNS and CDR2 is SASEGT. V lost 0 bases and J 4 bases, leaving 12 bases between the germline ends. The CDR3 reads CASSEALQGGTEAFF. CDR3 bases: TGTGCCAGCAGTGAAGCGCTTCAGGGAGGCACTGAAGCTTTCTTT.

This clone was detected once. This rearrangement joins TRBV7-3 to TRBJ1-1; maybe TRBD1 (6 bases). Germline values: CDR1 SGHTA, CDR2 FQGTGA. The length of the CDR3 is 16 residues. Trimming cost V 4 bases and J 4 bases, with 19 bases left between them. CDR3 residues: CASSSYPDHRVTEAFF. DNA for the CDR3: TGTGCCAGCAGCTCTTACCCGGACCACAGGGTCACTGAAGCTTTCTTT.

CDR3 bases: TGTGCCAGCACCGCCTGGGGGGAACAAGAGACCCAGTACTTC. Amino acids: CASTAWGEQETQYF. This chain uses TRBV7-9 with TRBJ2-5, with a tentative D call TRBD2 (6 bases). The V gene lost 7 bases and the J gene lost 2 bases, with 14 bases spanning the gap. This CDR3 has 14 amino acids. Germline-derived CDR1 and CDR2 are SEHNR and FQNEAQ (reference sequence).

This chain uses TRBV6-1 with TRBJ2-7; no firm D call. The ends were cut back, 1 base at V and 4 bases at J, with 11 bases in the middle. Germline lookup yields CDR1 MNHNS and CDR2 SASEGT. The CDR3 has 14 residues. The CDR3 is CASSEGVSVYEQYF. Written as DNA, the CDR3 is TGTGCCAGCAGTGAAGGTGTCTCGGTTTACGAGCAGTACTTC.

This chain uses TRBV6-5 with TRBJ1-2, with D possibly matching TRBD1 (5 bases). The CDR3 is 16 residues long. V lost 0 bases and J lost 3, with 14 bases in between. CDR1 MNHEY and CDR2 SVGAGI come from the germline V gene. The CDR3 nucleotides are TGTGCCAGCAGTTACTCCTTTGGCAGGGATGACTATGGCTACACCTTC. This gives the protein CASSYSFGRDDYGYTF.

This clone was observed a single time. J is TRBJ2-6 and V is TRBV4-3, with 10 positions matching TRBD1. This CDR3 has 18 amino acids. V lost 4 bases to trimming and J lost 0 bases; unmatched junction nucleotides: 6. Germline V gene data show CDR1 as LGHNA and CDR2 as YSLEER. The DNA of the CDR3 is TGCGCCAGCAGCCCACAGACAGGGGGCGGCTCTGGGGCCAACGTCCTGACTTTC. Translating gives CASSPQTGGGSGANVLTF.

CDR3 sequence reads: CASSVAWAILKLKETQYF. CDR3 sequence (DNA): TGTGCCAGCAGCGTAGCTTGGGCTATTCTCAAGTTGAAGGAGACCCAGTACTTC. V usage is TRBV9 and J usage is TRBJ2-5; D not resolved. The germline CDR1 and CDR2 sequences are SGDLS and YYNGEE. The CDR3 extends over 18 amino acids. Trimming took 0 bases from V and 5 from J, leaving 23 bases between them.

The chain joins TRBV6-1 to TRBJ2-7, with 7 positions matching TRBD2. There are 15 residues in the CDR3. J was trimmed by 5 bases and V by 6 bases; bases with no gene match: 13. Germline assignment: CDR1 MNHNS and CDR2 SASEGT. CDR3 sequence: CASSWLRELGDEQYF. Written as DNA, the CDR3 is TGTGCCAGCAGCTGGTTGCGGGAGTTAGGTGACGAGCAGTACTTC.